The 10 T cell receptor beta chains below all came from one sample that was sequenced in a study of shared clonotypes between healthy human individuals. Some clones are missing from TCRdb's copy, which holds only in-frame ones; the method was immunoSEQ multiplex PCR. The sample contains fewer than 1 million clones, about 96% of which appear only once. Selected positively for CCR7 and CD45RO-negative, naive CD8 cells excluded terminally differentiated effector memory CD45RA+ cells. The source material was naive CD8+ T cells sorted from blood. All receptors come from a man younger than 40 in good health.

The V call is TRBV5-4, the J call TRBJ2-7; 10 bases line up with TRBD1. The junction had 8 bases not matched to a gene; V was cut back by 4 bases and J by 4 bases. Per the germline V gene, CDR1 is SGHNT and CDR2 is YYREEE (reference sequence). The CDR3 sequence is 15 residues long. The CDR3 spells CASSRGTGEQYEQYF. CDR3 DNA: TGTGCCAGCAGCCGTGGGACAGGGGAGCAATACGAGCAGTACTTC.

This sequence joins TRBV10-3 and TRBJ2-7, with D unclear. The germline V gene has CDR1 ENHRY and CDR2 SYGVKD. Trimming left V 2 bases short and J 4 bases short, with 6 bases between. This CDR3 is built from 12 residues. The CDR3: CAISEDTYEQYF. The CDR3 region has the DNA TGTGCCATCAGTGAGGACACTTACGAGCAGTACTTC.

The V and J genes are TRBV29-1 and TRBJ2-7, with a possible D match to TRBD2 (6 bases). V was pared by 3 bases and J by 3 bases, with 18 bases between. Germline V CDR1 and CDR2: SQVTM, ANQGSEA. CDR3 length equals 15 residues. CDR3 residues: CSVEDRDSHIYEQYF. In DNA, the CDR3 is TGCAGCGTTGAGGACCGGGACTCGCATATCTACGAGCAGTACTTC.

This clone was seen just once. The chain's CDR3 is CASSLESGSFSEQYF. CDR3 sequence (DNA): TGTGCCAGCAGCTTGGAAAGCGGGAGTTTTTCCGAGCAGTACTTC. The chain uses TRBV5-4 and TRBJ2-7, with 8 bases that match TRBD2. CDR1 and CDR2 from the germline V gene are SGHNT and YYREEE (reference sequence). J was trimmed by 6 bases and V by 0 bases; bases with no gene match: 8. CDR3 length: 15 residues.

This clone was found once. The chain has TRBV27 and TRBJ1-5, with a tentative D call TRBD1 (5 bases). CDR3 length: 13 residues. CDR1 MNHEY and CDR2 SMNVEV come from the germline V gene (reference sequence). Trimming took 2 bases from V and 5 from J, leaving 7 bases between them. CDR3 loop: CASSLRGHQPQHF. Written as DNA, the CDR3 is TGTGCCAGCAGTTTAAGGGGCCATCAGCCCCAGCATTTT.

This clone was recorded only once. CDR3: CASSLTGSRTDTQYF. CDR3 DNA: TGTGCCAGCAGTTTAACCGGGTCGCGCACAGATACGCAGTATTTT. This sequence joins TRBV28 and TRBJ2-3; no clear D gene. V was clipped by 2 bases and J by 1 base, with 10 bases between them. The CDR3 loop spans 15 amino acids. In germline, CDR1 is MDHEN, CDR2 SYDVKM.

Points on this clone: The sample carries other DNA sequences with the same CDR3. This chain connects TRBV27 to TRBJ2-7; tentative D call: TRBD1 (6 bases). V was pared by 5 bases and J by 3 bases, with 8 bases between. In germline, CDR1 is MNHEY, CDR2 SMNVEV (reference sequence). The CDR3 is made up of 12 amino acids. The CDR3 region is CASSQGGYEQYF. In DNA, the CDR3 is TGTGCCAGCAGTCAAGGGGGCTACGAGCAGTACTTC.

The gene calls are TRBV27 and TRBJ2-2, with 9 bases aligning to TRBD2. This CDR3 spans 16 amino acids. Trimming at V came to 4 bases and at J to 8 bases, leaving 11 bases not matched to a gene. Germline V gene data show CDR1 as MNHEY and CDR2 as SMNVEV (reference sequence). The CDR3 here is CASSSRLADPGGELFF. DNA of the CDR3: TGTGCCAGCAGTTCGAGACTAGCGGACCCGGGGGGGGAGCTGTTTTTT.

J is TRBJ2-7 and V is TRBV4-1; D remains ambiguous. V lost 0 bases, J lost 2 bases, and 11 bases lay in between. CDR3 length: 15 amino acids. Germline CDR1 is MGHRA and CDR2 is YSYEKL. The chain's CDR3 is CASSQESEPTYEQYF. The CDR3 region has the DNA TGCGCCAGCAGCCAAGAAAGTGAGCCCACCTACGAGCAGTACTTC.

The V call is TRBV5-6, the J call TRBJ1-5; D gene ambiguous. The CDR3 runs to 16 residues. Trimming removed 2 bases at V and 0 bases at J, with 12 bases between. Germline V gives CDR1 SGHDT, CDR2 YYEEEE. CDR3 residues: CASSLSPGYSNQPQHF. Written as DNA, the CDR3 is TGTGCCAGCAGCTTATCCCCAGGATATAGCAATCAGCCCCAGCATTTT. Full variable domain (rest looked up from reference TRBV5-6 and TRBJ1-5): DAGVTQSPTHLIKTRGQQVTLRCSPKSGHDTVSWYQQALGQGPQFIFQYYEEEERQRGNFPDRFSGHQFPNYSSELNVNALLLGDSALYLCASSLSPGYSNQPQHFGDGTRLSIL.